This T cell receptor beta chain emerged from a study of beta chain features in type 1 diabetes. The sample holds a few counts of this clone. Investigators reverse transcribed all isolated RNA, so they sequenced expressed TCRB transcripts. Sequenced by immunoSEQ multiplex PCR; TCRdb stores in-frame clones only, minus some. The table records around 200,000 clones, approximately 13% of them present only once. V lost 4 bases and J 0 bases, leaving 4 bases between the germline ends. Germline V lookup: CDR1 MNHEY, CDR2 SMNVEV (reference sequence). CDR3 length: 14 amino acids. The specimen was central memory CD4+ T cells from blood. This clonotype was obtained from a woman aged 18 to 35 in good health. The chain carries TRBV27 and TRBJ2-6; D is uncertain. CDR3 nucleotide sequence: TGTGCCAGCAGTTCAGGCTCTGGGGCCAACGTCCTGACTTTC. It encodes CASSSGSGANVLTF.